Sequencing of this T cell receptor beta chain was carried out in a study of blood T cells in healthy people across ages. This clonotype was observed a handful of times. Its antigen remains unidentified. A second PCR, run for about 7 to 11 cycles, used a sample-barcoded 5' primer plus a J-beta primer mix. TCRdb processed the 5' RACE reads anew with MiXCR; each CDR3 protein has one entry. Seen here are about a million distinct CDR3 sequences, around 48% observed once, and the top ten hold 10% to 15%. The CDR3 is made up of 15 amino acids. V shed 4 bases, J shed 5 bases, and the junction held 7 bases outside the gene matches. Germline CDR1 reads SGDLS; CDR2 reads YYNGEE. Study results and limitations: Long-lived donors carried more naive CD4+ cells and greater diversity than aged donors.

This receptor was obtained from a man aged 30 to 39 in good health. This chain connects TRBV9 to TRBJ2-3; TRBD2 aligns across 10 bases. Sequenced: blood. CDR3 residues: CASSSPSGGRDTQYF. For the CDR3, the DNA is TGTGCCAGCAGCTCCCCTAGCGGGGGACGAGATACGCAGTATTTT.